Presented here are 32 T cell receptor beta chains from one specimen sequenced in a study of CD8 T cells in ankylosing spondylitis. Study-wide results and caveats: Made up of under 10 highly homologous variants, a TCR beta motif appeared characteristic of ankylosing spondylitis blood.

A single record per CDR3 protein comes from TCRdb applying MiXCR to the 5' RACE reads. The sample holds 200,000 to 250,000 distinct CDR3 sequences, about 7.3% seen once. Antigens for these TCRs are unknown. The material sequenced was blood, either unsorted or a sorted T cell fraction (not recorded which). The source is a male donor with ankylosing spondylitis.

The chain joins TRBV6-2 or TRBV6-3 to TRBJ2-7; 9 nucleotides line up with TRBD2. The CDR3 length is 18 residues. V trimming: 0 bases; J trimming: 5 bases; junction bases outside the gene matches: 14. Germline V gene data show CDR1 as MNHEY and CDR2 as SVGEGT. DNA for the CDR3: TGTGCCAGCAGTTACTCCACCACGCTAGCGGGACTTTTGGACGAGCAGTACTTC. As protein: CASSYSTTLAGLLDEQYF.

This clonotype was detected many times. The CDR3 sequence is CASSLIWTGSGEQYF. In nucleotides, the CDR3 is TGCGCCAGCAGCTTGATCTGGACAGGGTCGGGGGAGCAGTACTTC. V is TRBV5-1 and J is TRBJ2-7, with TRBD1 matching 8 bases. Unmatched junction bases numbered 10, after V lost 1 base and J lost 7 bases. The CDR3 runs to 15 residues. From germline, CDR1 is SGHRS and CDR2 YFSETQ.

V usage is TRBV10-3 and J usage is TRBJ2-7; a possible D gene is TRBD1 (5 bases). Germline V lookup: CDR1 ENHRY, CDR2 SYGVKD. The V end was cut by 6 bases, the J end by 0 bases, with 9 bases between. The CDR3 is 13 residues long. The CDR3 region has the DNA TGTGCCATCAGAAAGACAGACTCCTACGAGCAGTACTTC. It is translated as CAIRKTDSYEQYF.

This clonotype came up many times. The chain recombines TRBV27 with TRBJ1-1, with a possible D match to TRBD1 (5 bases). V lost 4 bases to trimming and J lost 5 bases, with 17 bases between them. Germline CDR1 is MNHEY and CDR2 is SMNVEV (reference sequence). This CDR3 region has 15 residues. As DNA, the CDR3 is TGTGCCAGCAGTTACCGCCGGGCCGGGGGAACTGAAGCTTTCTTT. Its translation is CASSYRRAGGTEAFF.

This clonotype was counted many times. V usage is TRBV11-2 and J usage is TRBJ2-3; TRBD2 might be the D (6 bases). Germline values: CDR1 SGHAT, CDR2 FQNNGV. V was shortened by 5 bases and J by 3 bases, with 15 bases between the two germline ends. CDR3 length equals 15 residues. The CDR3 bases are TGTGCCAGCAGCATGCGGAGGGTAGGGACAGATACGCAGTATTTT. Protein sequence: CASSMRRVGTDTQYF.

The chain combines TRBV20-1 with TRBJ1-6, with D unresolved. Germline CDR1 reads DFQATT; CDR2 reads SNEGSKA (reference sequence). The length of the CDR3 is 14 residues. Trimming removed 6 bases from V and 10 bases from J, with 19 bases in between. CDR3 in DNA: TGCAGTGCCATGGACCTCTTGAGGGTATCACCCCTCCACTTT. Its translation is CSAMDLLRVSPLHF.

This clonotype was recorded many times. The CDR3 is CASSGGWNTEAFF. The CDR3 DNA is TGTGCCAGCAGCGGGGGTTGGAACACTGAAGCTTTCTTT. The rearrangement uses TRBV7-9 and TRBJ1-1; maybe TRBD1 (5 bases). V lost 5 bases, J lost 1 base, and 8 bases lay in between. Per the germline V gene, CDR1 is SEHNR and CDR2 is FQNEAQ (reference sequence). This CDR3 is 13 amino acids long.

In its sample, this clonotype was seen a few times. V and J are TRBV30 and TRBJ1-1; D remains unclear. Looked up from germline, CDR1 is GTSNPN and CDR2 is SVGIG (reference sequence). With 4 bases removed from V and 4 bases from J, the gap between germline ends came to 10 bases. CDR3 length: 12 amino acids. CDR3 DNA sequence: TGTGCCTGGACTGGAGGAAGCACTGAAGCTTTCTTT. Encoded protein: CAWTGGSTEAFF.

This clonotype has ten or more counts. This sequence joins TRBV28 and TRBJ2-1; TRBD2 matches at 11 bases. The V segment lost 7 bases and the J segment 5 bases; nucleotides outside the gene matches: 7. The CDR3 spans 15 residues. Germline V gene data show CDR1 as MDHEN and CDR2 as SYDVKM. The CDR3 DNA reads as TGTGCCAGCACCTCCACTAGCGGGAGCCACAATGAGCAGTTCTTC. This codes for CASTSTSGSHNEQFF.

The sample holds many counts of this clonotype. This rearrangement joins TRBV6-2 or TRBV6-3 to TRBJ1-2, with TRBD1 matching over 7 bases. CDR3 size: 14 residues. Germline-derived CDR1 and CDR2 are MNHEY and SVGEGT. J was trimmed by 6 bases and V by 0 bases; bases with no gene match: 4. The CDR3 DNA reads TGTGCCAGCAGTTACTCGCTAGACAGGGATGGCTACACCTTC. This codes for CASSYSLDRDGYTF.

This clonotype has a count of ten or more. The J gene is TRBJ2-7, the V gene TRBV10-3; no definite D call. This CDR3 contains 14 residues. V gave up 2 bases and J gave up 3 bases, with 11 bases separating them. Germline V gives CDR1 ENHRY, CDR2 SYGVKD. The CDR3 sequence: CAISETDPSYEQYF. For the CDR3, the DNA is TGTGCCATCAGTGAGACGGACCCAAGCTACGAGCAGTACTTC.

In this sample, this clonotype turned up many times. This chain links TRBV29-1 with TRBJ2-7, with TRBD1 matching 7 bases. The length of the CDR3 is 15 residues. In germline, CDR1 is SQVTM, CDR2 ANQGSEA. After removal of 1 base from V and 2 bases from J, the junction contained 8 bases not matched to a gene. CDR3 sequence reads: CSVEAGTDYPYEQYF. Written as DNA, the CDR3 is TGCAGCGTTGAAGCGGGGACAGACTACCCCTACGAGCAGTACTTC.

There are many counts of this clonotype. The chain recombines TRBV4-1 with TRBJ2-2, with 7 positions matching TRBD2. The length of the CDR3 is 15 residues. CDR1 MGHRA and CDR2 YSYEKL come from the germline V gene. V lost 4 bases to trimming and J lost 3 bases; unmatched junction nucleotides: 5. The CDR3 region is CASSPRGEDTGELFF. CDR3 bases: TGCGCCAGCAGCCCCCGGGGGGAAGACACCGGGGAGCTGTTTTTT.

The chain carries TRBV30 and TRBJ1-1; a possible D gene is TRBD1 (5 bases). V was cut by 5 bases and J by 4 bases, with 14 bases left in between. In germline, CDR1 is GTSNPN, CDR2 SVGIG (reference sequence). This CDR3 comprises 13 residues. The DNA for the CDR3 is TGTGCCTGGGAGGGACGGTGGGGCACTGAAGCTTTCTTT. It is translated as CAWEGRWGTEAFF.

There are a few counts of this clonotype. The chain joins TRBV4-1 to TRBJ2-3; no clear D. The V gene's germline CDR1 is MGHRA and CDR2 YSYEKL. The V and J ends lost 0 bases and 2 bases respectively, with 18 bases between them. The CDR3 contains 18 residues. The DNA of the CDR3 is TGCGCCAGCAGCCAAGATCGAGGCACACCTGGAGTCACAGATACGCAGTATTTT. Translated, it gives CASSQDRGTPGVTDTQYF.

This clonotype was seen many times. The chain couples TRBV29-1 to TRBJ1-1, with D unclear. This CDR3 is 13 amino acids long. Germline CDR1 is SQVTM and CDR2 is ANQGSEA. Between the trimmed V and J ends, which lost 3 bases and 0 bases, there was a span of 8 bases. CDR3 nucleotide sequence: TGCAGCGTTGACCCACACCTGAACACTGAAGCTTTCTTT. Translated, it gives CSVDPHLNTEAFF.

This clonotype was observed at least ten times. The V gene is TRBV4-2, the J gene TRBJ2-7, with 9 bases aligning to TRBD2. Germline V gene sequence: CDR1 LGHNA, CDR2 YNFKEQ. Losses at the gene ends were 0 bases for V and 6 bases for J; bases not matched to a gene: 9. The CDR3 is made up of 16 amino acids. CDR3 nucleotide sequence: TGTGCCAGCAGCCAAGATCGGGCGGGGGGGAATTCCGAGCAGTACTTC. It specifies CASSQDRAGGNSEQYF.

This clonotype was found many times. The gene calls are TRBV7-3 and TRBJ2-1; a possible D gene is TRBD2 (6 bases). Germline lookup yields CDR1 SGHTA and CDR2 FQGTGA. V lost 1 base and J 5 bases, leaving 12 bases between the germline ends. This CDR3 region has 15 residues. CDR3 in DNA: TGTGCCAGCAGCTTAATAGGCGGGGCTAACAATGAGCAGTTCTTC. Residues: CASSLIGGANNEQFF.

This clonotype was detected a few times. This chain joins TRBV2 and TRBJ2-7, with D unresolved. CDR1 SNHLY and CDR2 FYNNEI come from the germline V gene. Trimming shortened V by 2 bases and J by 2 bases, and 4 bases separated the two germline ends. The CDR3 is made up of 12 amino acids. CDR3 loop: CASSESPYEQYF. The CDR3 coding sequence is TGTGCCAGCAGTGAAAGTCCCTACGAGCAGTACTTC.

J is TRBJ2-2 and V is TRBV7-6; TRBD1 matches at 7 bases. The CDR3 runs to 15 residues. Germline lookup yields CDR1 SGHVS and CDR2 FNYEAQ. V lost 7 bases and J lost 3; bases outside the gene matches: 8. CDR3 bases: TGTGCCAGCAAACAGGGGCCCGGGGACACCGGGGAGCTGTTTTTT. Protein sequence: CASKQGPGDTGELFF. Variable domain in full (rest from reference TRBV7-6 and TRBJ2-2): GAGVSQSPRYKVTKRGQDVALRCDPISGHVSLYWYRQALGQGPEFLTYFNYEAQQDKSGLPNDRFSAERPEGSISTLTIQRTEQRDSAMYRCASKQGPGDTGELFFGEGSRLTVL.

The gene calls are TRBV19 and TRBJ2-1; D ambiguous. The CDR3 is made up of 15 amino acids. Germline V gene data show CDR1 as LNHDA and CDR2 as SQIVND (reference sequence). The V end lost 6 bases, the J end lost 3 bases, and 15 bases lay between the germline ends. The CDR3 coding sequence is TGTGCCAGTAGCCCTCGGGTATCGTACTACAATGAGCAGTTCTTC. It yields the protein CASSPRVSYYNEQFF.

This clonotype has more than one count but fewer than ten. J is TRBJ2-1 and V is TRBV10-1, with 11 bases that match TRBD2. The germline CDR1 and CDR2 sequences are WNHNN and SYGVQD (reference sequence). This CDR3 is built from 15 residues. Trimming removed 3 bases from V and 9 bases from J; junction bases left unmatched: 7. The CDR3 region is CASSDATSGTGEQFF. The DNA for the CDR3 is TGCGCCAGCAGTGATGCGACTAGCGGGACTGGTGAGCAGTTCTTC.

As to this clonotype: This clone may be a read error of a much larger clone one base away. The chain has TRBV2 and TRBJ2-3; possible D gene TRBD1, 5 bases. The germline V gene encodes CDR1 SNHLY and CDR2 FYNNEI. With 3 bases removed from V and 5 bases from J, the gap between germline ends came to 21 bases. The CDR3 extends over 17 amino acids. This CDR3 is CASSEFRGPTELDTQYF. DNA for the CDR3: TGTGCCAGCAGTGAGTTTAGGGGCCCGACGGAGCTAGATACGCAGTATTTT.

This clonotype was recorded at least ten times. The CDR3, as DNA: TGTGCCAGCAGTGGCGGATTCGGACAGGTCACAGATACGCAGTATTTT. As protein: CASSGGFGQVTDTQYF. The chain employs TRBV2 and TRBJ2-3; 7 bases match TRBD1. Germline V CDR1 and CDR2: SNHLY, FYNNEI. The V gene end was trimmed by 4 bases and the J gene end by 2 bases; junction bases not matched to a gene: 9. This CDR3 is built from 16 residues.

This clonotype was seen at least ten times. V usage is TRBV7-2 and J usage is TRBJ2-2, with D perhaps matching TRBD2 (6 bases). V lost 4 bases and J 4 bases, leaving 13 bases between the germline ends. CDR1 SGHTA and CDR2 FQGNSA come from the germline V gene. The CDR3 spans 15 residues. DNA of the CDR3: TGTGCCAGCAGCTCGCGGGACTCCTTCACCGGGGAGCTGTTTTTT. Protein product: CASSSRDSFTGELFF. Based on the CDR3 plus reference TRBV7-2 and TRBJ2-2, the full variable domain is GAGVSQSPSNKVTEKGKDVELRCDPISGHTALYWYRQSLGQGLEFLIYFQGNSAPDKSGLPSDRFSAERTGGSVSTLTIQRTQQEDSAVYLCASSSRDSFTGELFFGEGSRLTVL.

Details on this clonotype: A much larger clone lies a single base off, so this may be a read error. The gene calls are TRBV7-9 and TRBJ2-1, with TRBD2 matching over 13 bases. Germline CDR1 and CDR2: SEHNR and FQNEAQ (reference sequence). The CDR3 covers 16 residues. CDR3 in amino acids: CASSSGTSGIYNEQCF. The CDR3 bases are TGTGCCAGCAGCTCTGGGACTAGCGGGATCTACAATGAGCAGTGCTTC.

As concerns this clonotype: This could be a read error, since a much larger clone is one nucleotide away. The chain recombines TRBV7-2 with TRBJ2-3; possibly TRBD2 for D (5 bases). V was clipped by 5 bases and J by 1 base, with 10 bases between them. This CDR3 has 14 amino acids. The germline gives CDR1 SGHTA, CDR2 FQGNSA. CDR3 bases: TGTGCCAGCAGCCGCCCCGGGGGCACAGATACGCAGTATTTT. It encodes CASSRPGGTDTQYF.

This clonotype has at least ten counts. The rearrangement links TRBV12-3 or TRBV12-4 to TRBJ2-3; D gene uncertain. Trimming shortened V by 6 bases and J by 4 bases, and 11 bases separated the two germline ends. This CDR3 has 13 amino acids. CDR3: CASRPTSPDTQYF. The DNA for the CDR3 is TGTGCCAGCAGACCCACAAGCCCAGATACGCAGTATTTT.

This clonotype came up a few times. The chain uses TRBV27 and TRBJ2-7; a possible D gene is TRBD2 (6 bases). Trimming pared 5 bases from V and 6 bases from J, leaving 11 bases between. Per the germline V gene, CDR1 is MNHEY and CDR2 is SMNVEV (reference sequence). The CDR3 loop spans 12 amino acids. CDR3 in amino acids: CASSTSAGEQYF. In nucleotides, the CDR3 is TGTGCCAGCAGTACCTCAGCGGGCGAGCAGTACTTC.

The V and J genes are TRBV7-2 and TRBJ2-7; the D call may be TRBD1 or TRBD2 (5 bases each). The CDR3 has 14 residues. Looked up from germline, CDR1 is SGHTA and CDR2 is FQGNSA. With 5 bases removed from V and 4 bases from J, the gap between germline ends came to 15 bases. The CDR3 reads CASSVRRDPYEQYF. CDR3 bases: TGTGCCAGCAGCGTAAGACGGGACCCATACGAGCAGTACTTC.

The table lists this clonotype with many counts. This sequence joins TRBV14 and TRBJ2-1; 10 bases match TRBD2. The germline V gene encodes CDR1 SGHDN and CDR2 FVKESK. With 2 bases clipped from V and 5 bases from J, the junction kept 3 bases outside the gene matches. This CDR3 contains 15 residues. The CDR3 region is CASSQLGLADNEQFF. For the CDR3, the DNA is TGTGCCAGCAGCCAACTCGGACTAGCGGACAATGAGCAGTTCTTC.

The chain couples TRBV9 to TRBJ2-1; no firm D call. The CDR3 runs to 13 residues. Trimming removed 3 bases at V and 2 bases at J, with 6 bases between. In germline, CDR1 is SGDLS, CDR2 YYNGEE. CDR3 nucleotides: TGTGCCAGCAGCGGCTTGCCCTACAATGAGCAGTTCTTC. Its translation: CASSGLPYNEQFF.